This T cell receptor (beta chain) was sequenced during a study of cytomegalovirus exposure and HLA in healthy donors. In the PCR, 60 Vbeta and 13 Jbeta primers were used. Repertoires were generated with immunoSEQ multiplex PCR, while TCRdb's copy carries only in-frame clones and drops some. Its table records roughly 45,000 clones. Trimming pared 4 bases from V and 6 bases from J, leaving 16 bases between. The CDR3 covers 14 residues. CDR1 is GTSNPN, CDR2 SVGIG, per germline (reference sequence). The V and J genes are TRBV30 and TRBJ1-5; D is possibly TRBD1 (5 bases). The receptor's source is a woman younger than 45 in good health and CMV-seronegative. Specimen: PBMCs. CDR3 protein: CAWTDQGLFQPQHF. DNA of the CDR3: TGTGCCTGGACTGACCAGGGTCTTTTTCAGCCCCAGCATTTT.